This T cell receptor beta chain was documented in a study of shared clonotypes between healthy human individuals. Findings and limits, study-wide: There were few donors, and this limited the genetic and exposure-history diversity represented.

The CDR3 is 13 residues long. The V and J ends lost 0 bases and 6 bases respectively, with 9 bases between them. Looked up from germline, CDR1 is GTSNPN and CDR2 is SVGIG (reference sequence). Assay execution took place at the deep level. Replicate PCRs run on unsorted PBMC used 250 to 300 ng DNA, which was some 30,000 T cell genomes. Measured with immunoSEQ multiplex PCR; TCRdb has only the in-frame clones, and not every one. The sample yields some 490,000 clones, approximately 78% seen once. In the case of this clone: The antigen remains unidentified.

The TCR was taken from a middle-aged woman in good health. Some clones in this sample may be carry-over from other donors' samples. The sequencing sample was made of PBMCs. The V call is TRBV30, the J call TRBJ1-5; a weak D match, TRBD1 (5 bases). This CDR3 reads CAWSVGGSQPQHF. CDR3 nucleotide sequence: TGTGCCTGGAGTGTCGGGGGTTCTCAGCCCCAGCATTTT.